This T cell receptor (beta chain) is from a study of cytomegalovirus exposure and HLA in healthy donors. Vbeta (60) and Jbeta (13) primers were used in the PCR. Sequencing used immunoSEQ multiplex PCR; TCRdb keeps in-frame clones, though not all of them. Altogether over 100,000 clones are present, around 84% being singletons, with the ten largest covering approximately 3.1%. It was healthy bone marrow donors who served as donors. Donors sampled were nominally healthy, though unrecorded immune exposures were likely. Sample: PBMCs. The receptor's source is a woman younger than 30 in good health and CMV-seropositive.

CDR3 nucleotides: TGTGCCAGCAGCTTAGGGGGGGGGTACAATGAGCAGTTCTTC. Protein product: CASSLGGGYNEQFF. The V and J genes are TRBV13 and TRBJ2-1, with 7 nucleotides matching TRBD2. The CDR3 is made up of 14 amino acids. Germline values: CDR1 PRHDT, CDR2 FYEKMQ (reference sequence). V shed 0 bases, J shed 4 bases, and the junction held 0 bases outside the gene matches.